This TCR beta chain was documented in a study of spatial heterogeneity in lung cancer. Whole-study context: As counted in raw reads, each unique TCR and UMI combination appeared more than ten times on average.

TCRdb re-called the 5' RACE reads through MiXCR, storing one row per CDR3 protein. Of around 40,000 distinct CDR3 sequences in the sample, approximately 6.3% were seen once. In this sample, this clonotype turned up a few times. Time point denoted: sample taken at primary tumor resection. Researchers sequenced whole RNA taken from tumor, nontumor lung or frozen PBMC without sorting. V gave up 4 bases and J gave up 3 bases; unmatched junction bases: 8. Germline lookup yields CDR1 SGHRS and CDR2 YFSETQ. There are 16 residues in the CDR3. The chain uses TRBV5-1 and TRBJ2-2, with TRBD1 matching 8 bases. This sequence was found in a male donor with early-stage non-small cell lung cancer. The sample here was PBMCs, taken at surgery. The CDR3 DNA follows: TGCGCCAGCAGCAGAGCAGGGGGCGCCGACACCGGGGAGCTGTTTTTT. It yields the protein CASSRAGGADTGELFF.